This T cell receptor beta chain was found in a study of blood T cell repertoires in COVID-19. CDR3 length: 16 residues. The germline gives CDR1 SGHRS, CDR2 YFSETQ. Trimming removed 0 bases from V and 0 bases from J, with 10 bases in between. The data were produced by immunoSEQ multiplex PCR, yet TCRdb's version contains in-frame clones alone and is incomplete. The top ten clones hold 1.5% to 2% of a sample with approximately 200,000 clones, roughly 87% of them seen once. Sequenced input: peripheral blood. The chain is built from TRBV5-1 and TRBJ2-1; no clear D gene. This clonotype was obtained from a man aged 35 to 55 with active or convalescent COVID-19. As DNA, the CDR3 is TGCGCCAGCAGCTTGGACGGGTCCAGCTCCTACAATGAGCAGTTCTTC. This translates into CASSLDGSSSYNEQFF.